Below are 22 T cell receptor beta chains sequenced from a single sample in a study of CD8+ T cells in alopecia areata (dated by TCRdb to the late 2010s). The library relied on the immunoSEQ multiplex PCR assay. RNA was extracted from all samples and reverse transcribed into cDNA, which served as template for TCR sequencing. The table was pulled from immuneACCESS by TCRdb, which kept in-frame rearrangements only. Such tables lose some clones; where checked, under half of the loss comes from unresolved V genes, and the rest has no known cause. Counted in this sample were over 150,000 clones; 55% to 70% of them appeared once. In total, the top ten clones hold less than 3.5% of the sample. The sample's time point label is to be understood as: four to five weeks on oral tofacitinib. Read against the paper, the sample's treatment or condition label means: oral pan-JAK inhibitor, 5-10 mg twice daily. The sample in question was CD4+ T cells sorted from blood, obtained at week 4, from a patient treated with tofacitinib. The receptors were sampled from a human donor with alopecia areata.

This clone was observed a handful of times. V and J are TRBV9 and TRBJ1-1; 8 bases fit TRBD1. The ends lost 0 bases at V and 4 bases at J; junction bases unmatched: 5. In germline, CDR1 is SGDLS, CDR2 YYNGEE. This CDR3 comprises 15 residues. In DNA form, the CDR3 reads TGTGCCAGCAGCGTAGTGGCAGGGGGCAGCACTGAAGCTTTCTTT. This sequence encodes CASSVVAGGSTEAFF.

This sequence joins TRBV5-4 and TRBJ2-5; D unclear. This CDR3 spans 13 amino acids. Between the trimmed V and J ends, which lost 0 bases and 2 bases, there was a span of 5 bases. The germline CDR1 and CDR2 sequences are SGHNT and YYREEE (reference sequence). The CDR3 loop reads CASSLEGQETQYF. The CDR3 DNA is TGTGCCAGCAGCTTGGAAGGACAAGAGACCCAGTACTTC.

This chain connects TRBV6-1 to TRBJ1-1; 8 nucleotides match TRBD1. Losses at the gene ends were 7 bases for V and 4 bases for J; bases not matched to a gene: 5. CDR1 is MNHNS, CDR2 SASEGT, per germline. The CDR3 runs to 13 residues. The CDR3 loop reads CASIWDRSTEAFF. CDR3 coding DNA: TGTGCCAGCATCTGGGACAGGTCCACTGAAGCTTTCTTT.

This chain connects TRBV6-1 to TRBJ1-2; D ambiguous. V lost 3 bases and J 4 bases, leaving 9 bases between the germline ends. The V gene's germline CDR1 is MNHNS and CDR2 SASEGT. The CDR3 spans 13 residues. As DNA, the CDR3 is TGTGCCAGCAGTGACTCGGTGGCCTATGGCTACACCTTC. Encoded protein: CASSDSVAYGYTF.

Here the CDR3 reads CASSQDVSTDTQYF. The CDR3, as DNA: TGCGCCAGCAGCCAAGATGTATCCACAGATACGCAGTATTTT. The chain is built from TRBV4-3 and TRBJ2-3; D gene ambiguous. Between the trimmed V and J ends, which lost 0 bases and 2 bases, there was a span of 6 bases. This CDR3 spans 14 amino acids. Germline V gene lookup returns CDR1 LGHNA and CDR2 YSLEER.

The chain recombines TRBV14 with TRBJ1-2, with TRBD1 matching 11 bases. This CDR3 comprises 15 residues. Germline V gene sequence: CDR1 SGHDN, CDR2 FVKESK. The J segment lost 4 bases and the V segment lost 4 bases, leaving 5 bases of the junction unmatched. The CDR3 loop reads CASSPRTGGFYGYTF. As DNA, the CDR3 is TGTGCCAGCAGCCCCCGGACAGGGGGCTTCTATGGCTACACCTTC.

V and J are TRBV4-2 and TRBJ2-1, with D possibly being TRBD1 (5 bases). This CDR3 region has 15 residues. V was shortened by 1 base and J by 10 bases, with 17 bases between the two germline ends. CDR1 and CDR2 from the germline V gene are LGHNA and YNFKEQ. CDR3 sequence (DNA): TGTGCCAGCAGCCAAGCACCCATCAGGGCCGGGGAGCAGTTCTTC. Translated, it gives CASSQAPIRAGEQFF.

The chain couples TRBV30 to TRBJ2-1, with TRBD2 matching 7 bases. The CDR3 covers 17 residues. CDR1 is GTSNPN and CDR2 is SVGIG in the germline V gene (reference sequence). V lost 0 bases, J lost 5 bases, and 13 bases stayed unmatched. CDR3 protein: CAWSVGALIAGNNEQFF. CDR3 nucleotides: TGTGCCTGGAGTGTCGGAGCCCTGATAGCGGGCAACAATGAGCAGTTCTTC.

The chain has TRBV19 and TRBJ1-5; D gene unclear. The CDR3 is made up of 14 amino acids. Trimming stripped 4 bases from V and 1 base from J, with 8 bases between. Germline CDR1 is LNHDA and CDR2 is SQIVND (reference sequence). DNA of the CDR3: TGTGCCAGTAGTACGGACGGGAGCAATCAGCCCCAGCATTTT. It specifies CASSTDGSNQPQHF.

This clone was seen more than once but under ten times. The chain links TRBV14 to TRBJ2-4; D may be TRBD1 (5 bases). Germline assignment: CDR1 SGHDN and CDR2 FVKESK. The CDR3 has 15 residues. With 4 bases removed from V and 6 bases from J, the gap between germline ends came to 16 bases. CDR3 bases: TGTGCCAGCAGCCTCAAGTTGTATACAGGAAACATTCAGTACTTC. Its protein product is CASSLKLYTGNIQYF.

The chain links TRBV15 to TRBJ2-5; TRBD1 aligns across 9 bases. The CDR3 runs 16 residues. After removal of 1 base from V and 4 bases from J, the junction contained 7 bases not matched to a gene. CDR1 LNHNV and CDR2 YYDKDF come from the germline V gene (reference sequence). This CDR3 reads CATSRGGQGRPETQYF. DNA of the CDR3: TGTGCCACCAGCAGAGGGGGACAGGGAAGACCAGAGACCCAGTACTTC.

CDR3 sequence: CASTRAGGLKETQYF. As DNA, the CDR3 is TGTGCCAGCACGAGGGCGGGGGGGCTGAAAGAGACCCAGTACTTC. The chain carries TRBV28 and TRBJ2-5, with 9 bases that match TRBD2. Germline-derived CDR1 and CDR2 are MDHEN and SYDVKM. This CDR3 spans 15 amino acids. V shed 7 bases, J shed 3 bases, and the junction held 9 bases outside the gene matches.

The V gene is TRBV30, the J gene TRBJ2-3; TRBD2 aligns across 9 bases. The V and J ends lost 0 bases and 6 bases, in that order; junction bases with no gene match: 13. Germline V CDR1 and CDR2: GTSNPN, SVGIG (reference sequence). This CDR3 region has 17 residues. CDR3 sequence (DNA): TGTGCCTGGAGTGTTGGTGTTAGCGGGGGTTTGTGGGATACGCAGTATTTT. This sequence encodes CAWSVGVSGGLWDTQYF.

The chain uses TRBV30 and TRBJ1-2; D unresolved. Trimming removed 0 bases at V and 5 bases at J, with 10 bases between. Per the germline V gene, CDR1 is GTSNPN and CDR2 is SVGIG (reference sequence). The CDR3 covers 13 residues. CDR3 region: CAWSVYRIYGYTF. The CDR3 DNA reads TGTGCCTGGAGTGTCTACCGAATATATGGCTACACCTTC.

CDR3 in DNA: TGCAGCGTTGGGTCAGTCTCGACTGAAGCTTTCTTT. It translates to CSVGSVSTEAFF. This rearrangement joins TRBV29-1 to TRBJ1-1; unclear D gene. Trimming pared 4 bases from V and 5 bases from J, leaving 11 bases between. CDR1 is SQVTM, CDR2 ANQGSEA, per germline. This CDR3 region has 12 residues.

This clone showed up just a few times. This rearrangement joins TRBV2 to TRBJ2-7; unclear D gene. Trimming shortened V by 4 bases and J by 3 bases, and 7 bases separated the two germline ends. Per the germline V gene, CDR1 is SNHLY and CDR2 is FYNNEI. The CDR3 sequence is 12 residues long. CDR3 in DNA: TGTGCCAGCAGTGCTAAGAGCTACGAGCAGTACTTC. This translates into CASSAKSYEQYF.

The chain carries TRBV4-3 and TRBJ2-7; TRBD1 aligns across 9 bases. The germline gives CDR1 LGHNA, CDR2 YSLEER. The length of the CDR3 is 14 residues. V shed 2 bases and J 12 bases; nucleotides not matched to a gene: 11. CDR3 bases: TGCGCCAGCAGCCAAATACCGGGACAGGGCGCTTGGTACTTC. This translates into CASSQIPGQGAWYF.

V and J are TRBV7-9 and TRBJ1-4; D possibly corresponds to TRBD1 (5 bases). Per the germline V gene, CDR1 is SEHNR and CDR2 is FQNEAQ (reference sequence). V was clipped by 5 bases and J by 0 bases, with 10 bases between them. CDR3 length: 15 amino acids. In nucleotides, the CDR3 is TGTGCCAGCAGCATAACAGGAGCAACTAATGAAAAACTGTTTTTT. Translating gives CASSITGATNEKLFF. The whole variable domain, remainder taken from reference TRBV7-9 and TRBJ1-4, is DTGVSQNPRHKITKRGQNVTFRCDPISEHNRLYWYRQTLGQGPEFLTYFQNEAQLEKSRLLSDRFSAERPKGSFSTLEIQRTEQGDSAMYLCASSITGATNEKLFFGSGTQLSVL.

V gene TRBV30 combines with J gene TRBJ2-3, with D unclear. Germline V gene lookup returns CDR1 GTSNPN and CDR2 SVGIG (reference sequence). The CDR3 length is 12 residues. With 2 bases removed from V and 2 bases from J, the gap between germline ends came to 5 bases. The CDR3 region is CAWSPATDTQYF. The CDR3 DNA reads as TGTGCCTGGAGTCCAGCCACAGATACGCAGTATTTT.

This chain links TRBV19 with TRBJ1-2, with 10 positions matching TRBD1. The germline CDR1 and CDR2 sequences are LNHDA and SQIVND (reference sequence). V was clipped by 9 bases and J by 5 bases; unmatched bases: 12. This CDR3 has 15 amino acids. The CDR3 here is CASAPTGGAGYGYTF. In nucleotides, the CDR3 is TGTGCCAGCGCTCCGACAGGGGGCGCGGGATATGGCTACACCTTC.

This clone was recorded a few times. The V call is TRBV5-6, the J call TRBJ2-5; the D is unclear. V dropped 0 bases and J dropped 1 base, with 10 bases sitting between them. The length of the CDR3 is 15 residues. Looked up from germline, CDR1 is SGHDT and CDR2 is YYEEEE. CDR3 in amino acids: CASSLVFDPQETQYF. The DNA of the CDR3 is TGTGCCAGCAGCTTGGTGTTCGACCCCCAAGAGACCCAGTACTTC.

The chain is built from TRBV15 and TRBJ1-5; no reliable D call. Germline CDR1 and CDR2: LNHNV and YYDKDF (reference sequence). This CDR3 has 18 residues. Trimming took 4 bases from V and 2 from J, leaving 21 bases between them. The CDR3 protein is CATSTSIPGGIGNQPQHF. The DNA for the CDR3 is TGTGCCACCAGCACCTCGATCCCCGGCGGAATTGGCAATCAGCCCCAGCATTTT.